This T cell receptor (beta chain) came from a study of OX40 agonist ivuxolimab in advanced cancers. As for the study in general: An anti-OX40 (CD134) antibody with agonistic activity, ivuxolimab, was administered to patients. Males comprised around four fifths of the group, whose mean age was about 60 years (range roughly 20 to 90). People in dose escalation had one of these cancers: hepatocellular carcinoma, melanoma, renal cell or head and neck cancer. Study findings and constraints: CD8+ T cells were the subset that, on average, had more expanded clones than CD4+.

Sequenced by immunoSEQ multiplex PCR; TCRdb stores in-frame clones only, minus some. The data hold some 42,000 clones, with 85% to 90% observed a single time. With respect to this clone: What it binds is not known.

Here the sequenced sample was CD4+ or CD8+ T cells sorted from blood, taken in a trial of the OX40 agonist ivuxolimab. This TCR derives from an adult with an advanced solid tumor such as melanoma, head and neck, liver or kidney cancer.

CDR3 sequence: CASSDPGGNYGYTF. In DNA form, the CDR3 reads TGTGCCAGCAGTGACCCAGGGGGCAACTATGGCTACACCTTC. The V and J genes are TRBV6-1 and TRBJ1-2; 8 bases fit TRBD1. CDR1 MNHNS and CDR2 SASEGT come from the germline V gene. The J segment lost 2 bases and the V segment lost 3 bases, leaving 2 bases of the junction unmatched. The CDR3 contains 14 residues.